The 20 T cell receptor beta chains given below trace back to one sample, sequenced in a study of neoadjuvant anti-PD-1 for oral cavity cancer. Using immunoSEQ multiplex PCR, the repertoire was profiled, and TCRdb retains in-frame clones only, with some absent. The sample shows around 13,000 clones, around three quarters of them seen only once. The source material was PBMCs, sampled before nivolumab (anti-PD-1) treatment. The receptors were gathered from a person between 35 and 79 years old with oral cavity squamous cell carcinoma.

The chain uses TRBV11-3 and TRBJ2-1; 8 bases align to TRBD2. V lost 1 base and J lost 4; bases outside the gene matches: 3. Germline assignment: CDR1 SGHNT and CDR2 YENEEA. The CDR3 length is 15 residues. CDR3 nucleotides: TGTGCCAGCAGCTTAGCAGCGGGGGTGTACAATGAGCAGTTCTTC. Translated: CASSLAAGVYNEQFF.

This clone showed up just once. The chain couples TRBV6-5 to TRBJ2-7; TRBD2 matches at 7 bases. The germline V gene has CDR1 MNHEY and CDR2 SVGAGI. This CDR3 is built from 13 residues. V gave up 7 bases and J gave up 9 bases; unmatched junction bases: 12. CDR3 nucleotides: TGTGCCAGCATATCCGGGACTTCGGGGGGGCAGTACTTC. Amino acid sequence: CASISGTSGGQYF.

DNA for the CDR3: TGTGCCACCAGGAAGACGGGGCCCAGCATGGACACTGAAGCTTTCTTT. This codes for CATRKTGPSMDTEAFF. The chain employs TRBV15 and TRBJ1-1; a possible D gene is TRBD1 (5 bases). V shed 6 bases and J shed 3 bases, with 20 bases lying between them. The CDR3 length is 16 residues. The V gene's germline CDR1 is LNHNV and CDR2 YYDKDF (reference sequence).

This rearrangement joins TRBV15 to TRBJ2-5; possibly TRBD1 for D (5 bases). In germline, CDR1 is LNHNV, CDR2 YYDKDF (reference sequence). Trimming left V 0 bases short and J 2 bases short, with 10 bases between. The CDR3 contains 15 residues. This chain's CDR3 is CATSRDGAEQETQYF. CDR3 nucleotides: TGTGCCACCAGCAGAGATGGGGCAGAGCAAGAGACCCAGTACTTC.

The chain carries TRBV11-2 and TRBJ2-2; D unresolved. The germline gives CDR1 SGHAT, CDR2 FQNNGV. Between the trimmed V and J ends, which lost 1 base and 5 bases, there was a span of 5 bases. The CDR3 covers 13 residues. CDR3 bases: TGTGCCAGCAGCTTAGTGGGAACCGGGGAGCTGTTTTTT. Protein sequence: CASSLVGTGELFF.

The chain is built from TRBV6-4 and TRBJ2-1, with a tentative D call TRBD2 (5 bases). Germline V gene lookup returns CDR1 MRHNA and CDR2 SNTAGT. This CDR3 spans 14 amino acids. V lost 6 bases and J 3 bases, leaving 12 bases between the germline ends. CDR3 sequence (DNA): TGTGCCAGCAGACCGGACGGGGACTACAATGAGCAGTTCTTC. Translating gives CASRPDGDYNEQFF.

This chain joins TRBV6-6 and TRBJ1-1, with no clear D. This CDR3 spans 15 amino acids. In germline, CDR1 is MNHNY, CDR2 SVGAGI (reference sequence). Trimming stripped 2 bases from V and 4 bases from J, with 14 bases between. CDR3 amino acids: CASSYGSGSSTEAFF. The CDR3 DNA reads TGTGCCAGCAGTTACGGGTCGGGGTCCTCCACTGAAGCTTTCTTT.

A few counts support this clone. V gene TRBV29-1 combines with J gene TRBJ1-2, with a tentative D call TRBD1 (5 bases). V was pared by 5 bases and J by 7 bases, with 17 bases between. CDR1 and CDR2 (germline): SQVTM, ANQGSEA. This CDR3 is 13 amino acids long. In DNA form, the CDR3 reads TGCAGCGTTTCCTTGGACAACAATCGTGGCTACACCTTC. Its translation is CSVSLDNNRGYTF.

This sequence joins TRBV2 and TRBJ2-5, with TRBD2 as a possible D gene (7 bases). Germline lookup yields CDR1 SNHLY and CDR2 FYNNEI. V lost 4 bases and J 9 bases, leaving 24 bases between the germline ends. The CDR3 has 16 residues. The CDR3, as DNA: TGTGCCAGCAGTGGAGGGGGAGGGGTCGGCTTTTTGGCCCAGTACTTC. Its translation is CASSGGGGVGFLAQYF.

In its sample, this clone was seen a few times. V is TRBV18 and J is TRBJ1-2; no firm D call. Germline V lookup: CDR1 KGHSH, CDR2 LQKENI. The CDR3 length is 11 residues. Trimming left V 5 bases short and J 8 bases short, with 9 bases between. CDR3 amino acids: CASSKIDGYTF. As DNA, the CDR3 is TGTGCCAGCTCAAAGATCGACGGCTACACCTTC.

Here the CDR3 DNA reads TGTGCCAGCAGTTACTCCAGACACCGCTATGGCTACACCTTC. Its translation is CASSYSRHRYGYTF. V and J are TRBV6-5 and TRBJ1-2; D is unresolved. Germline V gives CDR1 MNHEY, CDR2 SVGAGI. The V and J ends lost 0 bases and 4 bases respectively, with 9 bases between them. The CDR3 is made up of 14 amino acids.

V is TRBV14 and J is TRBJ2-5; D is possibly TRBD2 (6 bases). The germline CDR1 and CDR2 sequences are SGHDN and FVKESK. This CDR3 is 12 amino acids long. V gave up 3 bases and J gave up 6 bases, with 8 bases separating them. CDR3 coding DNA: TGTGCCAGCAGCCATCTAGCGCAGACCCAGTACTTC. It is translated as CASSHLAQTQYF.

CDR3 DNA sequence: TGCGCCAGCAGTCCTACGTCTACCACAGATACGCAGTATTTT. It encodes CASSPTSTTDTQYF. V gene TRBV5-1 combines with J gene TRBJ2-3, with no clear D. Looked up from germline, CDR1 is SGHRS and CDR2 is YFSETQ. V shed 5 bases and J shed 2 bases, with 12 bases lying between them. The CDR3 runs to 14 residues.

The CDR3 protein is CASSPRGGGRPQHF. CDR3 in DNA: TGTGCCAGCAGCCCGAGGGGGGGAGGGAGGCCCCAGCATTTT. The chain recombines TRBV7-2 with TRBJ1-5, with TRBD1 as a possible D gene (6 bases). The CDR3 has 14 residues. Germline assignment: CDR1 SGHTA and CDR2 FQGNSA. V lost 5 bases, J lost 9 bases, and 17 bases lay in between.

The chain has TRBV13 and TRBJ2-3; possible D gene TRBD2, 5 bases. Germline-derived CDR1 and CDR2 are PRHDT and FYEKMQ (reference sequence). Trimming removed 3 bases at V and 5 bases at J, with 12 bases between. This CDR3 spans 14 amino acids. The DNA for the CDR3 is TGTGCCAGCAGCTTCTTAACTCGGGGAGATACGCAGTATTTT. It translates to CASSFLTRGDTQYF.

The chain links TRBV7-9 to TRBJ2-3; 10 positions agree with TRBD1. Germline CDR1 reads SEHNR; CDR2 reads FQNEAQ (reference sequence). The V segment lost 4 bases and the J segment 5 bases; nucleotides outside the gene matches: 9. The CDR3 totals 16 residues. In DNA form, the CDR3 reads TGTGCCAGCAGCTCACCCGGACAGGGGGTGAGAGATACGCAGTATTTT. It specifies CASSSPGQGVRDTQYF.

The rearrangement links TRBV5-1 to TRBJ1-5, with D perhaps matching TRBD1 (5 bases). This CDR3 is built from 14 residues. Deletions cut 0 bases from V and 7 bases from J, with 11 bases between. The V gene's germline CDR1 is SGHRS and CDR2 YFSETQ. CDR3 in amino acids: CASSLGQSGQPQHF. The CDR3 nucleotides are TGCGCCAGCAGCTTGGGACAGTCGGGGCAGCCCCAGCATTTT.

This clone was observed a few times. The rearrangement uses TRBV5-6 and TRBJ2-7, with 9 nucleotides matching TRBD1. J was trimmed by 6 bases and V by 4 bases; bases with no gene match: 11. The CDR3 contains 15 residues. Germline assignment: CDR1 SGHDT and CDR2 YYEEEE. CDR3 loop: CASSKRPGQGSEQYF. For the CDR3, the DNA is TGTGCCAGCAGCAAACGTCCGGGACAGGGTTCCGAGCAGTACTTC.

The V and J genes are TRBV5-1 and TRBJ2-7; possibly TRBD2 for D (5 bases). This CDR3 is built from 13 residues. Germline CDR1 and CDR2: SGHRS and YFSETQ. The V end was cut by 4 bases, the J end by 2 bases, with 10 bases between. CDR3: CASSRSGTYEQYF. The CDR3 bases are TGCGCCAGCAGCAGGTCGGGGACCTACGAGCAGTACTTC.

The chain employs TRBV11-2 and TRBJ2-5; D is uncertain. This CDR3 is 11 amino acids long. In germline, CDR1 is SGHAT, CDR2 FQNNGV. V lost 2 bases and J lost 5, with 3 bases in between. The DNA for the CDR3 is TGTGCCAGCAGCTTATCGGAGACCCAGTACTTC. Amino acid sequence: CASSLSETQYF.